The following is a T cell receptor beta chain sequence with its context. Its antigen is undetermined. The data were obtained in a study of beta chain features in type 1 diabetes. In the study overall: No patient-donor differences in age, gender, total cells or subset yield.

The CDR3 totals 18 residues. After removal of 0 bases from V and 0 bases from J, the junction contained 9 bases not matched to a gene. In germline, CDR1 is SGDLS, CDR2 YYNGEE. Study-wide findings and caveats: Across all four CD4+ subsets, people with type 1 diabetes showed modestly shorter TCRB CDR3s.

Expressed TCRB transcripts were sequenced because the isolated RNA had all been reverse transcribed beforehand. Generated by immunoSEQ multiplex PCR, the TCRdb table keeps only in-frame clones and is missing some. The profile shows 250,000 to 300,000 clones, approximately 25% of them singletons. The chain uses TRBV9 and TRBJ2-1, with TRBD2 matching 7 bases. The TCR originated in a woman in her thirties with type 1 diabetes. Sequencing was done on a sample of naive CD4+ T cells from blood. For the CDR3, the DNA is TGTGCCAGCAGCGTAGACCCCTCTGGCGGGAGCTCCTACAATGAGCAGTTCTTC. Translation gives CASSVDPSGGSSYNEQFF.